One sample yielded the 3 T cell receptor beta chains listed below, sequenced in a study of T cells in Graves' hyperthyroidism and ophthalmopathy. Amplification yielded TCR beta CDR3 regions, with RNA transcripts as the source. When the TCR CDR3 underwent first-round RT-PCR, the HTBI primer set was used. TCRdb redid the calling of the multiplex PCR reads with MiXCR, one entry per CDR3 protein. The sample lists about 510,000 distinct CDR3 sequences; 35% to 50% were seen once. Sequencing used peripheral blood or thyroid tissue (not recorded which). Receptor source: an adult woman with Graves' disease, either hyperthyroidism or ophthalmopathy (not recorded which).

There are many counts of this clonotype. The rearrangement uses TRBV7-9 and TRBJ1-2, with D possibly being TRBD1 (5 bases). The CDR3 runs to 14 residues. CDR1 is SEHNR, CDR2 FQNEAQ, per germline (reference sequence). The V gene lost 5 bases and the J gene lost 2 bases, with 12 bases spanning the gap. CDR3: CASSIGGGNYGYTF. As DNA, the CDR3 is TGTGCCAGCAGCATTGGGGGGGGAAACTATGGCTACACCTTC.

The V and J genes are TRBV7-6 and TRBJ2-7, with D possibly matching TRBD2 (5 bases). CDR1 SGHVS and CDR2 FNYEAQ come from the germline V gene. The CDR3 has 13 residues. Deletions cut 3 bases from V and 7 bases from J, with 13 bases between. The CDR3, as DNA: TGTGCCAGCAGCTTCCCGTCGGGAATTGAGCAGTACTTC. It yields the protein CASSFPSGIEQYF. Supplemented by reference TRBV7-6 and TRBJ2-7, the full variable domain reads GAGVSQSPRYKVTKRGQDVALRCDPISGHVSLYWYRQALGQGPEFLTYFNYEAQQDKSGLPNDRFSAERPEGSISTLTIQRTEQRDSAMYRCASSFPSGIEQYFGPGTRLTVT.

This clonotype was recorded at least ten times. The chain links TRBV20-1 to TRBJ1-4; 7 nucleotides line up with TRBD1. J was trimmed by 8 bases and V by 3 bases; bases with no gene match: 9. CDR3 size: 14 residues. Germline CDR1 is DFQATT and CDR2 is SNEGSKA (reference sequence). The CDR3: CSARDQTGQEKLFF. Here the CDR3 DNA reads TGCAGTGCTAGGGATCAGACAGGGCAGGAAAAACTGTTTTTT.